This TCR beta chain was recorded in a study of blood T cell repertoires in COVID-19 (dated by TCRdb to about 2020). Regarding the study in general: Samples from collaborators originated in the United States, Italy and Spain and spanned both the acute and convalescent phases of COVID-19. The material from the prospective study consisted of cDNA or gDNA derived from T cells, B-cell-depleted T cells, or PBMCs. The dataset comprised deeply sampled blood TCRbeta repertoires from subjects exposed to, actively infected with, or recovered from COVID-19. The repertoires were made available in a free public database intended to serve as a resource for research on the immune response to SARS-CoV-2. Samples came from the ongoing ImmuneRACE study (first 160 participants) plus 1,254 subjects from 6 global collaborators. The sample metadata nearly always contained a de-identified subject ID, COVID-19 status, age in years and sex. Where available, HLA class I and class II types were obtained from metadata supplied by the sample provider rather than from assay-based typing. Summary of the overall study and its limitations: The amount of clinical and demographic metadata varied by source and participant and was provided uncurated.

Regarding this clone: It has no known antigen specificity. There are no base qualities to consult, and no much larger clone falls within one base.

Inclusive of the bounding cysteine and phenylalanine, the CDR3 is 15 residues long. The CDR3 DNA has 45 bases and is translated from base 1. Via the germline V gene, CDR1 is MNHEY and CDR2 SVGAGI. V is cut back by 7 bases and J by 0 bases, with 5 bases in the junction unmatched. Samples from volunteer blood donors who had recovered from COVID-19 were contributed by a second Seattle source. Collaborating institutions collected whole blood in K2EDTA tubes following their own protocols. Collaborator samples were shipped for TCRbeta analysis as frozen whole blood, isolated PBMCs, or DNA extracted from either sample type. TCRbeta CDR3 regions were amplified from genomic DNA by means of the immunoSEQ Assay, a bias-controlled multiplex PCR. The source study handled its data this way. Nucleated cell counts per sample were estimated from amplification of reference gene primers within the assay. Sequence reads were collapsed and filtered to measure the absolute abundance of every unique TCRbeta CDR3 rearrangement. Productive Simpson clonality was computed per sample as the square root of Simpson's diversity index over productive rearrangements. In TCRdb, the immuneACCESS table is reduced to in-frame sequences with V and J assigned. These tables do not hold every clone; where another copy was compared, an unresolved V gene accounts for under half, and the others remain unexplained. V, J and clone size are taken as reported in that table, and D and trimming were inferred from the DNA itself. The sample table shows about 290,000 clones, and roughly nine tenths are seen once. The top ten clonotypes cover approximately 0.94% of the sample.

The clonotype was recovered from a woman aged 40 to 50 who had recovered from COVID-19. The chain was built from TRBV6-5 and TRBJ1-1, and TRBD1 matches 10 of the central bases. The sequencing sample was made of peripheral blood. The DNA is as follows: TGTGCCAGCATGCCGGGACAGGGGCTGAACACTGAAGCTTTCTTT. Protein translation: CASMPGQGLNTEAFF.